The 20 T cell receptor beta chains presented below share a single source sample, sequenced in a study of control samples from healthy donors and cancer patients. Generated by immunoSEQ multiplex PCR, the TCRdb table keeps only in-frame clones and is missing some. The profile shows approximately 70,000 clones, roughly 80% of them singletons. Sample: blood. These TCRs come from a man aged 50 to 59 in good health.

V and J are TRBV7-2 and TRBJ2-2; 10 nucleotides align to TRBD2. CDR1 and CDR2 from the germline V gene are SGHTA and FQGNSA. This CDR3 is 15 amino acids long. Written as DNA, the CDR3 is TGTGGCTGGCGGGCTAGCGGGAGTTATCCCGGGGAGCTGTTTTTT. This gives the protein CGWRASGSYPGELFF.

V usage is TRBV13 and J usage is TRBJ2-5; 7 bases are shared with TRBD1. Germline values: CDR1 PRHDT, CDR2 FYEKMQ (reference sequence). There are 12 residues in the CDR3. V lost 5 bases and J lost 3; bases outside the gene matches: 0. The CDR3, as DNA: TGTGCCAGCAGCACAGGGGAAGAGACCCAGTACTTC. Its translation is CASSTGEETQYF.

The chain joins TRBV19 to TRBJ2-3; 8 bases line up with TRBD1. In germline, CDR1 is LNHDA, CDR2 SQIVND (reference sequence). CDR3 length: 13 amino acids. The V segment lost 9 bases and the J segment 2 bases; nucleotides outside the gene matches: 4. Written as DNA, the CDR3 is TGTGCCAGCCTCAGGGGGCCCACAGATACGCAGTATTTT. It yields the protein CASLRGPTDTQYF.

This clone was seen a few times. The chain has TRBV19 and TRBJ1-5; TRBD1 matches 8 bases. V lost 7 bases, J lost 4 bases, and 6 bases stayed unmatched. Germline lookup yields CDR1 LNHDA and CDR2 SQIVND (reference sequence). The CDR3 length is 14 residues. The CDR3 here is CASTPRQGNQPQHF. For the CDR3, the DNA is TGTGCCAGTACCCCCCGACAGGGGAATCAGCCCCAGCATTTT.

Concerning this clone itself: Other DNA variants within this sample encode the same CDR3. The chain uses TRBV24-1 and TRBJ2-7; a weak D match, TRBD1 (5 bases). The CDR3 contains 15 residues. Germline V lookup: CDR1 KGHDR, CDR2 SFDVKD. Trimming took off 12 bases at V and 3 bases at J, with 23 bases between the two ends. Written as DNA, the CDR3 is TGTGCCCCAGTGATAGACGGAGAGCAGGGCTACGAGCAGTACTTC. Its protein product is CAPVIDGEQGYEQYF.

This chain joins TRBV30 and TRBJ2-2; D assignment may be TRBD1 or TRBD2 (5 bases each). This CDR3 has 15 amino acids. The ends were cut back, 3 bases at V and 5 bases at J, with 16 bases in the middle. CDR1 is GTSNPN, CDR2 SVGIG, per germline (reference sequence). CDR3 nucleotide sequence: TGTGCCTGGAGAGGTGAGGGGCGCGGTACCGGGGAGCTGTTTTTT. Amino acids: CAWRGEGRGTGELFF.

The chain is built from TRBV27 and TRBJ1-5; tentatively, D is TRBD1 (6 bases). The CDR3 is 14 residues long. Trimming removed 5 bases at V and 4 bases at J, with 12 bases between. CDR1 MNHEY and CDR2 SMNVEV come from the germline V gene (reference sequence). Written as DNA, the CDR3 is TGTGCCAGCAGTCATCTAGGGGGGAATCAGCCCCAGCATTTT. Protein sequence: CASSHLGGNQPQHF.

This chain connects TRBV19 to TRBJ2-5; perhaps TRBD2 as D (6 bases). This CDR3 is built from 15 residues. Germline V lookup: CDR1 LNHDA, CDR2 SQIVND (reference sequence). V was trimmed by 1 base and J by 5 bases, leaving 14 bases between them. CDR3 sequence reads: CASSIAIGGKETQYF. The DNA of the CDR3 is TGTGCCAGTAGTATAGCCATTGGCGGGAAGGAGACCCAGTACTTC.

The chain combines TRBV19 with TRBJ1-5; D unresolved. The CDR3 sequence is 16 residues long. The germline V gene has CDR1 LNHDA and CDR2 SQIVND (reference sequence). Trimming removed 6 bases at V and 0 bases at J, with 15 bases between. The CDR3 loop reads CASSVFRGNSNQPQHF. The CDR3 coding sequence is TGTGCCAGTAGCGTCTTCCGGGGTAATAGCAATCAGCCCCAGCATTTT.

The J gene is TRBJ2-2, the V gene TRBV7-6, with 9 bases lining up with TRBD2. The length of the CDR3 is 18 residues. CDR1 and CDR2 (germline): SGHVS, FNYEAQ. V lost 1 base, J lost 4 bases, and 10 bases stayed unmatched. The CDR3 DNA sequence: TGTGCCAGCAGCTTAGGGGGTAGCGGGAGAGGTGGCACCGGGGAGCTGTTTTTT. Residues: CASSLGGSGRGGTGELFF.

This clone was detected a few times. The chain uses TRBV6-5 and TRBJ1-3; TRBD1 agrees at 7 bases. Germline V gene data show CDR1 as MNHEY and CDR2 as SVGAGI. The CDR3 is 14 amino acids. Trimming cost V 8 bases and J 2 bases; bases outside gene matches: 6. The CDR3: CASARGQTGNTIYF. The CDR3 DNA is TGTGCCAGCGCGAGGGGGCAAACTGGAAACACCATATATTTT.

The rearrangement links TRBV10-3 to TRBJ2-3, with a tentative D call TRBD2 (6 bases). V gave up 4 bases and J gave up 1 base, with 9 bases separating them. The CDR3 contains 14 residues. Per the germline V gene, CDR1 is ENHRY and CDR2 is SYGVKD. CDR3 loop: CAISGTGGTDTQYF. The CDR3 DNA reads TGTGCCATCAGTGGAACGGGAGGCACAGATACGCAGTATTTT.

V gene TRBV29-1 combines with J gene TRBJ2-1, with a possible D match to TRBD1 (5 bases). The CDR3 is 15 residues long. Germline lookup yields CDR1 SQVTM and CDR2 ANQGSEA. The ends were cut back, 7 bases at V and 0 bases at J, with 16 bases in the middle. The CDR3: CSGQISSFSYNEQFF. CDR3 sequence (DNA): TGCAGCGGACAGATTAGCTCTTTCTCCTACAATGAGCAGTTCTTC.

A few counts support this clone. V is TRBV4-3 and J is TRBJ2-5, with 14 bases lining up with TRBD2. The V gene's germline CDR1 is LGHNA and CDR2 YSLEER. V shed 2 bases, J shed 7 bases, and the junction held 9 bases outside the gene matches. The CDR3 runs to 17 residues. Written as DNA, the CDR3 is TGCGCCAGCAGCCAATTCAAGACTAGCGGGGGGGTAGTGACCCAGTACTTC. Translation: CASSQFKTSGGVVTQYF.

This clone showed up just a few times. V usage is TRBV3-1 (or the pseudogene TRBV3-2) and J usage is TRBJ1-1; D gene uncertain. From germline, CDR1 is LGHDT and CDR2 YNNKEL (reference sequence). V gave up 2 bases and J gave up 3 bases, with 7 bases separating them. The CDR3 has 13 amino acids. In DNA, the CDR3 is TGTGCCAGCAGCCAACAGACTTACACTGAAGCTTTCTTT. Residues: CASSQQTYTEAFF.

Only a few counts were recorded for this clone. The CDR3 loop is CASSPSGGRGTEAFF. The CDR3 region has the DNA TGTGCCAGCTCACCTAGCGGGGGCAGGGGCACTGAAGCTTTCTTT. The V and J genes are TRBV18 and TRBJ1-1; TRBD1 is a possible D gene (6 bases). The V end was cut by 3 bases, the J end by 4 bases, with 15 bases between. Germline-derived CDR1 and CDR2 are KGHSH and LQKENI. This CDR3 is built from 15 residues.

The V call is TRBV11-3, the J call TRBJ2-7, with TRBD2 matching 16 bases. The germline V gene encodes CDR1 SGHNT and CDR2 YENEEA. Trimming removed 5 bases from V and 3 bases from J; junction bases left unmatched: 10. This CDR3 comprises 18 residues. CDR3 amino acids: CASSPGTSGREFFYEQYF. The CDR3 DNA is TGTGCCAGCAGCCCTGGGACTAGCGGGAGGGAGTTCTTCTACGAGCAGTACTTC.

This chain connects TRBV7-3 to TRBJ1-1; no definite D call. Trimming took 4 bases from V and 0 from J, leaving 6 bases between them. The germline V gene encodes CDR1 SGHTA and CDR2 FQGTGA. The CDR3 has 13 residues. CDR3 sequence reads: CASSSGLNTEAFF. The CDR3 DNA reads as TGTGCCAGCAGCTCCGGGTTGAACACTGAAGCTTTCTTT.

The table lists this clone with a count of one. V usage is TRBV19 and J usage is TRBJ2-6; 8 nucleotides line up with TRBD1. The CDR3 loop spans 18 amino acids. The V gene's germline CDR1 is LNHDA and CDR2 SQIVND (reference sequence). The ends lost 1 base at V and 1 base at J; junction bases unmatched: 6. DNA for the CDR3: TGTGCCAGTAGTATAGCGACAGGGGAACTATCTGGGGCCAACGTCCTGACTTTC. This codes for CASSIATGELSGANVLTF. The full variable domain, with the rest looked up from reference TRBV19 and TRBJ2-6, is DGGITQSPKYLFRKEGQNVTLSCEQNLNHDAMYWYRQDPGQGLRLIYYSQIVNDFQKGDIAEGYSVSREKKESFPLTVTSAQKNPTAFYLCASSIATGELSGANVLTFGAGSRLTVL.

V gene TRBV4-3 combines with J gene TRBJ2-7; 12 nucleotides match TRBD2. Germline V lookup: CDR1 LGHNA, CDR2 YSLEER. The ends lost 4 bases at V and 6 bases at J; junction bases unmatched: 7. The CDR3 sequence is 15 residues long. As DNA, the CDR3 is TGCGCCAGCAGCCCTAGCGGGAGGGCCGGGGGCGAGCAGTACTTC. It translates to CASSPSGRAGGEQYF.